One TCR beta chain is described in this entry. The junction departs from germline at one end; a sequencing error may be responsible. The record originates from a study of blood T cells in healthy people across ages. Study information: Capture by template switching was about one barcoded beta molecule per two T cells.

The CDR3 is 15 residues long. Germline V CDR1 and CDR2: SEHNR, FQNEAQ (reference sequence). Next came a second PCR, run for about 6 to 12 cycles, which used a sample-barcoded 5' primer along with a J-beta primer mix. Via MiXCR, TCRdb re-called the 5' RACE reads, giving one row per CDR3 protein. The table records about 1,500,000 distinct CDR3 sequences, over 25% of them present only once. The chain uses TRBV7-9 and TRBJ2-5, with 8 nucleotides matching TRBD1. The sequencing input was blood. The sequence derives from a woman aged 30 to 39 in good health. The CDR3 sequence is CSSSLSRQGIETQYF. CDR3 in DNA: TGTTCCAGCAGCTTATCGAGACAGGGGATAGAGACCCAGTACTTC.